A single sample is the source of the 32 T cell receptor beta chains below, sequenced in a study of vaccination and CD4 T cells after COVID-19 (dated 2022 in TCRdb). These receptors are not linked to any known antigen. The sample's treatment or condition, from its label and the paper: approximately 9-day PBMC culture with coronavirus spike peptide pools or control peptides (ViraFEST assay). Library method: PCR. Sequencing relied on an Illumina iSeq 100. DNA from cultured CD4+ T cells underwent TCR sequencing with the Oncomine TCR Beta short-read assay at the Johns Hopkins FTIC core. Using fastp trimming at Q25 and MiXCR clonotype assembly, TCRdb reanalyzed the public sequencing data and kept in-frame beta chains. Each CDR3 protein gets just one entry, which takes the most common genes and DNA from the rows behind it. In this sample the table shows under 15,000 distinct CDR3 sequences, about 60% of which occur a single time. The ten most abundant clones make up 6.5% to 9% of the sample.

Sample: CD4+ T cells from blood, cultured in vitro. The receptors shown here come from a human donor who had recovered from COVID-19.

The chain couples TRBV12-3 or TRBV12-4 to TRBJ1-2; no firm D call. V dropped 4 bases and J dropped 3 bases, with 21 bases sitting between them. The length of the CDR3 is 17 residues. CDR3 protein: CASSSPSLERRDYGYTF. Here the CDR3 DNA reads TGTGCCAGCAGTTCGCCCTCCTTGGAAAGGCGGGACTATGGCTACACCTTC.

This clonotype was counted a few times. The V and J genes are TRBV10-3 and TRBJ2-2; 7 nucleotides align to TRBD1. This CDR3 has 17 amino acids. V shed 6 bases and J 6 bases; nucleotides not matched to a gene: 16. Per germline, CDR1 ENHRY and CDR2 SYGVKD. CDR3 nucleotides: TGTGCCATCAGAGACTCGACAGGGAACGGGCCAGCCGGGGAGCTGTTTTTT. Translation: CAIRDSTGNGPAGELFF.

The rearrangement uses TRBV5-1 and TRBJ1-5; possible D gene TRBD1, 6 bases. The CDR3 length is 15 residues. Germline CDR1 reads SGHRS; CDR2 reads YFSETQ. V gave up 4 bases and J gave up 2 bases, with 13 bases separating them. CDR3 nucleotides: TGCGCCAGCAGCCCTTCGGCAGGGGGCAATCAGCCCCAGCATTTT. It encodes CASSPSAGGNQPQHF.

This sequence joins TRBV7-3 and TRBJ2-2; 11 nucleotides match TRBD2. This CDR3 contains 17 residues. V was pared by 5 bases and J by 2 bases, with 7 bases of the junction left unmatched. Per the germline V gene, CDR1 is SGHTA and CDR2 is FQGTGA. The CDR3 sequence is CASSLLAGDLNTGELFF. CDR3 in DNA: TGTGCCAGCAGCCTACTAGCGGGAGACCTAAACACCGGGGAGCTGTTTTTT.

This chain connects TRBV10-3 to TRBJ1-5; 12 bases match TRBD1. This CDR3 has 17 residues. Germline loops: CDR1 ENHRY, CDR2 SYGVKD. The V segment lost 3 bases and the J segment 3 bases; nucleotides outside the gene matches: 6. The CDR3 DNA sequence: TGTGCCATCAGTGAACTGGGACAGGGGGCCCCCAATCAGCCCCAGCATTTT. Its protein is CAISELGQGAPNQPQHF.

There are a few counts of this clonotype. The chain is built from TRBV12-3 or TRBV12-4 and TRBJ1-5, with D perhaps TRBD1 (6 bases). This CDR3 is built from 14 residues. V was trimmed by 4 bases and J by 11 bases, leaving 18 bases between them. CDR3 residues: CASSSLRGAGAQHF. CDR3 nucleotide sequence: TGTGCCAGCAGTTCCCTCCGGGGGGCCGGGGCCCAGCATTTT.

The V and J genes are TRBV2 and TRBJ1-1, with D unclear. The V end lost 2 bases, the J end lost 5 bases, and 9 bases lay between the germline ends. The CDR3 extends over 13 amino acids. Germline V CDR1 and CDR2: SNHLY, FYNNEI. Here the CDR3 DNA reads TGTGCCAGCAGTGAAAGTGAGACAACTGAAGCTTTCTTT. Amino acids: CASSESETTEAFF.

This clonotype was seen only a few times. This CDR3 reads CASSQGRETQYF. The CDR3 DNA sequence: TGTGCCAGCAGCCAGGGTAGAGAGACCCAGTACTTC. This chain joins TRBV14 and TRBJ2-5; D not resolved. With 3 bases removed from V and 4 bases from J, the gap between germline ends came to 6 bases. The CDR3 spans 12 residues. Per the germline V gene, CDR1 is SGHDN and CDR2 is FVKESK.

The V call is TRBV15, the J call TRBJ2-2; 7 nucleotides align to TRBD2. The germline gives CDR1 LNHNV, CDR2 YYDKDF (reference sequence). This CDR3 spans 19 amino acids. Trimming took 0 bases from V and 3 from J; bases not matched to a gene: 13. The CDR3 DNA reads TGTGCCACCAGCAGAGATTTGATGTACCCAGCGGGATACACCGGGGAGCTGTTTTTT. Residues: CATSRDLMYPAGYTGELFF.

The gene calls are TRBV3-1 and TRBJ1-5, with no clear D. Germline lookup yields CDR1 LGHDT and CDR2 YNNKEL (reference sequence). Trimming left V 0 bases short and J 6 bases short, with 6 bases between. There are 13 residues in the CDR3. The CDR3 loop reads CASSQDLGQPQHF. Written as DNA, the CDR3 is TGTGCCAGCAGCCAAGATCTGGGTCAGCCCCAGCATTTT.

This sequence joins TRBV10-1 and TRBJ2-1; 9 positions match TRBD2. Germline CDR1 reads WNHNN; CDR2 reads SYGVQD (reference sequence). CDR3 size: 16 residues. Unmatched junction bases numbered 7, after V lost 2 bases and J lost 5 bases. The DNA for the CDR3 is TGCGCCAGCAGTGAGAGGCGGACTAGCGTCGACAATGAGCAGTTCTTC. Translation gives CASSERRTSVDNEQFF.

Only one count was recorded for this clonotype. The J gene is TRBJ1-1, the V gene TRBV12-3 or TRBV12-4; no firm D call. This CDR3 has 13 amino acids. V was clipped by 3 bases and J by 1 base, with 6 bases between them. This CDR3 reads CASSLAGNTEAFF. In DNA form, the CDR3 reads TGTGCCAGCAGTTTGGCAGGGAACACTGAAGCTTTCTTT.

This clonotype came up a few times. Written as DNA, the CDR3 is TGTGCCAGTAGTAACCAAGCGGGTAGCTCCTACAATGAGCAGTTCTTC. As protein: CASSNQAGSSYNEQFF. V and J are TRBV19 and TRBJ2-1, with TRBD2 as a possible D gene (6 bases). CDR3 length equals 16 residues. Germline V CDR1 and CDR2: LNHDA, SQIVND (reference sequence). V lost 4 bases and J lost 0, with 13 bases in between.

This chain connects TRBV20-1 to TRBJ2-7; 10 nucleotides line up with TRBD2. The J segment lost 0 bases and the V segment lost 5 bases, leaving 1 base of the junction unmatched. This CDR3 contains 13 residues. Germline V CDR1 and CDR2: DFQATT, SNEGSKA (reference sequence). CDR3 DNA: TGCAGTGCTCCTAGCGGGAGCTCCTACGAGCAGTACTTC. This encodes CSAPSGSSYEQYF.

The chain joins TRBV28 to TRBJ1-1; no reliable D call. Germline-derived CDR1 and CDR2 are MDHEN and SYDVKM. Trimming pared 3 bases from V and 11 bases from J, leaving 16 bases between. The CDR3 loop spans 13 amino acids. CDR3 sequence: CASSLGGRALAFF. The CDR3 DNA reads TGTGCCAGCAGTTTGGGAGGGCGGGCCCTGGCTTTCTTT.

Only a few counts were recorded for this clonotype. The chain has TRBV19 and TRBJ2-7, with D unresolved. The germline V and J ends were trimmed by 1 base and 2 bases, with 12 bases remaining between them. The CDR3 spans 15 residues. Germline-derived CDR1 and CDR2 are LNHDA and SQIVND (reference sequence). The DNA of the CDR3 is TGTGCCAGTAGTATAGGACAAGCTGTAACCTACGAGCAGTACTTC. Protein: CASSIGQAVTYEQYF.

V is TRBV7-3 and J is TRBJ2-6; tentative D call: TRBD1 (6 bases). This CDR3 has 18 amino acids. CDR1 and CDR2 (germline): SGHTA, FQGTGA. V was clipped by 10 bases and J by 0 bases, with 22 bases between them. CDR3 DNA sequence: TGTGCCACCAGGGAGCCGGGACAAAGTATCTCTGGGGCCAACGTCCTGACTTTC. This encodes CATREPGQSISGANVLTF.

The chain couples TRBV20-1 to TRBJ1-4; a possible D gene is TRBD1 (6 bases). Germline V lookup: CDR1 DFQATT, CDR2 SNEGSKA (reference sequence). V was cut by 6 bases and J by 8 bases, with 13 bases left in between. This CDR3 is 12 amino acids long. The chain's CDR3 is CSAQGRGEKLFF. The CDR3 DNA reads TGCAGTGCACAGGGCAGGGGCGAAAAACTGTTTTTT.

This rearrangement joins TRBV20-1 to TRBJ2-3; D uncertain. V was cut by 1 base and J by 1 base, with 12 bases left in between. CDR3 length: 15 residues. Germline lookup yields CDR1 DFQATT and CDR2 SNEGSKA (reference sequence). The CDR3 bases are TGCAGTGCTAGAGGTCTGGGTTCCCGCACAGATACGCAGTATTTT. Translation: CSARGLGSRTDTQYF.

This clonotype counts as medium-sized (0.01 to 0.1%). V gene TRBV20-1 combines with J gene TRBJ2-7; the D gene could be TRBD1 or TRBD2 (5 bases each). CDR1 is DFQATT, CDR2 SNEGSKA, per germline (reference sequence). The length of the CDR3 is 11 residues. Between the trimmed V and J ends, which lost 4 bases and 5 bases, there was a span of 9 bases. DNA of the CDR3: TGCAGTGCTACCTCGGGGCACGAGCAGTACTTC. The encoded protein is CSATSGHEQYF.

This chain joins TRBV19 and TRBJ1-2; D call uncertain. The V gene lost 6 bases and the J gene lost 8 bases, with 22 bases spanning the gap. The CDR3 has 15 amino acids. Germline V gene sequence: CDR1 LNHDA, CDR2 SQIVND (reference sequence). The CDR3 nucleotides read TGTGCCAGTAGCCAACGGGCCCTTTTGACGCTAGGCTACACCTTC. This gives the protein CASSQRALLTLGYTF.

The sample holds a few counts of this clonotype. The V call is TRBV10-3, the J call TRBJ1-2, with 7 bases identical to TRBD1. The CDR3 has 14 residues. The germline gives CDR1 ENHRY, CDR2 SYGVKD. V dropped 10 bases and J dropped 1; count of bases not matched to a gene: 9. The CDR3 is CASSRGRDNYGYTF. Here the CDR3 DNA reads TGTGCCAGCTCGAGGGGGCGGGATAACTATGGCTACACCTTC.

This clonotype was counted only a few times. V usage is TRBV15 and J usage is TRBJ2-1, with 8 bases aligning to TRBD2. This CDR3 has 13 amino acids. Germline CDR1 is LNHNV and CDR2 is YYDKDF (reference sequence). V was clipped by 0 bases and J by 15 bases; unmatched bases: 7. As DNA, the CDR3 is TGTGCCACCAGCAGAGATAGACGGGAGGGCCTGTTCTTC. Protein product: CATSRDRREGLFF.

The V gene is TRBV10-1, the J gene TRBJ2-2; maybe TRBD1 (6 bases). Germline V gene data show CDR1 as WNHNN and CDR2 as SYGVQD (reference sequence). Trimming took 3 bases from V and 10 from J, leaving 12 bases between them. This CDR3 is 13 amino acids long. The CDR3 region is CASSEGQSVELFF. In DNA form, the CDR3 reads TGCGCCAGCAGTGAAGGACAGTCCGTGGAGCTGTTTTTT.

Note on this clonotype: At one of its ends the junction is not consistent with the germline gene, which may arise from a read error. The chain links TRBV24-1 to TRBJ2-2; 8 nucleotides match TRBD2. The V gene's germline CDR1 is KGHDR and CDR2 SFDVKD. The CDR3 totals 17 residues. The CDR3 DNA reads TGTGCCACCAGTGACAATCCCGGGACTAGGAACGCCGGGGAGCTGTTTTTT. Translation gives CATSDNPGTRNAGELFF.

V and J are TRBV5-5 and TRBJ1-2; D may be TRBD1 (5 bases). The V and J ends lost 0 bases and 8 bases respectively, with 14 bases between them. Germline CDR1 reads SGHKS; CDR2 reads YYEKEE (reference sequence). The CDR3 loop spans 14 amino acids. In DNA, the CDR3 is TGTGCCAGCAGCTTGGACGACAGTGGCGGAGGCTACACCTTC. It encodes CASSLDDSGGGYTF.

V gene TRBV18 combines with J gene TRBJ1-1; D is uncertain. The ends were cut back, 0 bases at V and 0 bases at J, with 8 bases in the middle. This CDR3 is built from 15 residues. CDR1 KGHSH and CDR2 LQKENI come from the germline V gene. The CDR3 reads CASSPPNSMNTEAFF. The CDR3 DNA follows: TGTGCCAGCTCACCACCGAACAGCATGAACACTGAAGCTTTCTTT.

V and J are TRBV5-1 and TRBJ2-7; TRBD1 matches 10 bases. The germline gives CDR1 SGHRS, CDR2 YFSETQ. The CDR3 contains 16 residues. The ends lost 0 bases at V and 1 base at J; junction bases unmatched: 4. The DNA for the CDR3 is TGCGCCAGCAGCTTGGCCGGGACAGGGGCTTCCTACGAGCAGTACTTC. Translation gives CASSLAGTGASYEQYF.

CDR3 amino acids: CASSFARGLPNQPQHF. The CDR3 DNA is TGTGCCAGCAGTTTTGCCAGGGGGCTCCCCAATCAGCCCCAGCATTTT. The genes are TRBV28 and TRBJ1-5; TRBD1 agrees at 8 bases. The germline CDR1 and CDR2 sequences are MDHEN and SYDVKM. This CDR3 has 16 amino acids. J gave up 3 bases and V 3 bases, and 7 bases lay outside the gene matches.

This rearrangement joins TRBV30 to TRBJ2-3, with 10 bases aligning to TRBD2. Germline V lookup: CDR1 GTSNPN, CDR2 SVGIG (reference sequence). This CDR3 is built from 15 residues. V shed 4 bases and J 3 bases; nucleotides not matched to a gene: 7. The CDR3 region has the DNA TGTGCCTGGACCCGAGCGGGAGGGCCGACAGATACGCAGTATTTT. The encoded protein is CAWTRAGGPTDTQYF. The full variable domain, in which reference TRBV30 and TRBJ2-3 provide the parts outside the CDR3, is SQTIHQWPATLVQPVGSPLSLECTVEGTSNPNLYWYRQAAGRGLQLLFYSVGIGQISSEVPQNLSASRPQDRQFILSSKKLLLSDSGFYLCAWTRAGGPTDTQYFGPGTRLTVL.

This rearrangement joins TRBV27 to TRBJ2-7; D is undetermined. The germline V gene encodes CDR1 MNHEY and CDR2 SMNVEV (reference sequence). V lost 3 bases and J 1 base, leaving 7 bases between the germline ends. The CDR3 is 13 amino acids. This CDR3 is CASSLDWSYEQYF. DNA of the CDR3: TGTGCCAGCAGTTTGGATTGGTCCTACGAGCAGTACTTC.

V gene TRBV6-2 or TRBV6-3 combines with J gene TRBJ1-2; TRBD1 might be the D (5 bases). Trimming removed 4 bases from V and 4 bases from J, with 13 bases in between. Germline CDR1 and CDR2: MNHEY and SVGEGT. CDR3 size: 14 residues. CDR3 region: CASSSITRGYGYTF. CDR3 nucleotides: TGTGCCAGCAGTTCCATCACTAGGGGCTATGGCTACACCTTC.